These 18 T cell receptor beta chains originate from one sample sequenced in a study of T cells in Graves' hyperthyroidism and ophthalmopathy. Researchers took RNA transcripts and amplified the TCR beta CDR3 regions from them. The HTBI primer set served for first-round RT-PCR of the TCR CDR3. TCRdb independently ran MiXCR on the multiplex PCR reads; one entry per CDR3 protein. The sample includes 600,000 or so distinct CDR3 sequences, roughly 46% of them seen just once. Sequencing was performed on peripheral blood or thyroid tissue (not recorded which). The receptors originated from a woman between 18 and 29 years old with Graves' hyperthyroidism.

This sequence joins TRBV24-1 and TRBJ2-1, with 12 nucleotides matching TRBD2. Unmatched junction bases numbered 5, after V lost 3 bases and J lost 6 bases. The V gene's germline CDR1 is KGHDR and CDR2 SFDVKD. The CDR3 covers 16 residues. CDR3 amino acids: CATSDPTSGRSNEQFF. CDR3 in DNA: TGTGCCACCAGTGATCCGACTAGCGGGAGATCCAATGAGCAGTTCTTC.

The chain has TRBV25-1 and TRBJ1-4, with a possible D match to TRBD1 (6 bases). There are 14 residues in the CDR3. The germline CDR1 and CDR2 sequences are MGHDK and SYGVNS. Trimming removed 1 base at V and 11 bases at J, with 14 bases between. The CDR3 spells CASSEWGTSSKLFF. The DNA for the CDR3 is TGTGCCAGCAGTGAATGGGGGACAAGTTCGAAACTGTTTTTT.

This clonotype was found many times. The chain joins TRBV2 to TRBJ2-7, with a weak D call TRBD2 (6 bases). V was cut by 6 bases and J by 3 bases, with 18 bases left in between. Germline CDR1 reads SNHLY; CDR2 reads FYNNEI. The CDR3 runs 15 residues. CDR3 DNA sequence: TGTGCCAGCAGCCTTCGGGTAGCGGCGATCTACGAGCAGTACTTC. Amino acids: CASSLRVAAIYEQYF.

This clonotype turned up a few times. The CDR3 bases are TGTGCCAGCAGCTTTACCAACAGGGGCGTCACTGAAGCTTTCTTT. This codes for CASSFTNRGVTEAFF. The rearrangement uses TRBV7-8 and TRBJ1-1; 7 bases match TRBD1. The germline V gene has CDR1 SGHVS and CDR2 FQNEAQ. V lost 3 bases, J lost 4 bases, and 8 bases stayed unmatched. CDR3 length: 15 residues. Filled out from reference TRBV7-8 and TRBJ1-1, the complete variable domain reads GAGVSQSPRYKVAKRGQDVALRCDPISGHVSLFWYQQALGQGPEFLTYFQNEAQLDKSGLPSDRFFAERPEGSVSTLKIQRTQQEDSAVYLCASSFTNRGVTEAFFGQGTRLTVV.

This clonotype was seen only a few times. The CDR3 protein is CASSAEQGSPYEQYF. The CDR3, as DNA: TGCGCCAGCAGCGCTGAACAGGGGAGCCCCTACGAGCAGTACTTC. The gene calls are TRBV5-1 and TRBJ2-7; 7 bases line up with TRBD1. The CDR3 consists of 15 residues. Germline CDR1 reads SGHRS; CDR2 reads YFSETQ. With 4 bases clipped from V and 2 bases from J, the junction kept 9 bases outside the gene matches.

In its sample, this clonotype was seen many times. The gene calls are TRBV5-1 and TRBJ1-2; possibly TRBD1 for D (5 bases). Deletions cut 6 bases from V and 8 bases from J, with 11 bases between. The CDR3 sequence is 11 residues long. Germline lookup yields CDR1 SGHRS and CDR2 YFSETQ. CDR3 nucleotides: TGCGCCAGCAAAGGGGTACGCGGCTACACCTTC. This gives the protein CASKGVRGYTF.

This clonotype was seen a few times. The gene calls are TRBV20-1 and TRBJ2-7, with D perhaps matching TRBD2 (6 bases). Germline lookup yields CDR1 DFQATT and CDR2 SNEGSKA (reference sequence). The V and J ends lost 4 bases and 2 bases respectively, with 6 bases between them. This CDR3 has 11 amino acids. The CDR3 reads CSATGAYEQYF. CDR3 DNA: TGCAGTGCTACGGGGGCCTACGAGCAGTACTTC.

The rearrangement joins TRBV19 to TRBJ2-2; TRBD1 agrees at 8 bases. The junction had 1 base not matched to a gene; V was cut back by 3 bases and J by 4 bases. The germline CDR1 and CDR2 sequences are LNHDA and SQIVND (reference sequence). This CDR3 spans 14 amino acids. CDR3: CASSITGGTGELFF. The DNA of the CDR3 is TGTGCCAGTAGTATCACAGGGGGCACCGGGGAGCTGTTTTTT.

The CDR3 here is CASSQGVFYGYTF. CDR3 nucleotide sequence: TGTGCCAGCAGCCAAGGGGTGTTCTATGGCTACACCTTC. The rearrangement uses TRBV7-9 and TRBJ1-2; D may be TRBD1 (5 bases). Between the trimmed V and J ends, which lost 5 bases and 4 bases, there was a span of 11 bases. Germline lookup yields CDR1 SEHNR and CDR2 FQNEAQ (reference sequence). The length of the CDR3 is 13 residues. The full variable domain, in which reference TRBV7-9 and TRBJ1-2 provide the parts outside the CDR3, is DTGVSQNPRHKITKRGQNVTFRCDPISEHNRLYWYRQTLGQGPEFLTYFQNEAQLEKSRLLSDRFSAERPKGSFSTLEIQRTEQGDSAMYLCASSQGVFYGYTFGSGTRLTVV.

The rearrangement links TRBV20-1 to TRBJ1-1; D may be TRBD1 (6 bases). The germline V gene has CDR1 DFQATT and CDR2 SNEGSKA (reference sequence). The CDR3 has 15 amino acids. V was shortened by 1 base and J by 4 bases, with 16 bases between the two germline ends. The CDR3 region is CSARAQDSGSTEAFF. CDR3 bases: TGCAGTGCTAGAGCTCAGGACAGTGGGAGCACTGAAGCTTTCTTT.

The gene calls are TRBV25-1 and TRBJ1-1; 9 nucleotides align to TRBD1. This CDR3 is 14 amino acids long. V was pared by 10 bases and J by 0 bases, with 6 bases of the junction left unmatched. CDR1 is MGHDK and CDR2 is SYGVNS in the germline V gene. This CDR3 is CAIRDRAMNTEAFF. Written as DNA, the CDR3 is TGTGCCATCCGGGACAGGGCTATGAACACTGAAGCTTTCTTT.

There are a few counts of this clonotype. J is TRBJ2-2 and V is TRBV29-1; the D gene is possibly TRBD2 (6 bases). The CDR3 totals 16 residues. Germline V lookup: CDR1 SQVTM, CDR2 ANQGSEA. Trimming cost V 4 bases and J 4 bases, with 19 bases left between them. Written as DNA, the CDR3 is TGCAGCGTTGCCCCCGCCGGGGGAGTGGTCACCGGGGAGCTGTTTTTT. This gives the protein CSVAPAGGVVTGELFF.

Only a few counts were recorded for this clonotype. The chain uses TRBV29-1 and TRBJ1-1; D not certain. Trimming left V 8 bases short and J 1 base short, with 11 bases between. Germline V gene lookup returns CDR1 SQVTM and CDR2 ANQGSEA. This CDR3 has 12 residues. CDR3 loop: CSIGPANTEAFF. CDR3 bases: TGCAGCATTGGACCAGCGAACACTGAAGCTTTCTTT.

The genes are TRBV19 and TRBJ2-5; 7 bases are shared with TRBD2. Germline V CDR1 and CDR2: LNHDA, SQIVND (reference sequence). V lost 4 bases to trimming and J lost 2 bases; unmatched junction nucleotides: 1. The CDR3 contains 13 residues. The CDR3 nucleotides are TGTGCCAGTAGTAAAGCGGGACAAGAGACCCAGTACTTC. It yields the protein CASSKAGQETQYF.

This chain links TRBV5-1 with TRBJ2-7, with D tentatively TRBD2 (6 bases). This CDR3 is 14 amino acids long. The ends were cut back, 4 bases at V and 3 bases at J, with 14 bases in the middle. The germline CDR1 and CDR2 sequences are SGHRS and YFSETQ. The CDR3 reads CASSQDYLDYEQYF. Written as DNA, the CDR3 is TGCGCCAGCAGCCAGGACTACCTCGACTACGAGCAGTACTTC. The full variable domain, in which reference TRBV5-1 and TRBJ2-7 provide the parts outside the CDR3, is KAGVTQTPRYLIKTRGQQVTLSCSPISGHRSVSWYQQTPGQGLQFLFEYFSETQRNKGNFPGRFSGRQFSNSRSEMNVSTLELGDSALYLCASSQDYLDYEQYFGPGTRLTVT.

This clonotype was seen ten or more times. The chain links TRBV7-6 to TRBJ2-5; D is unresolved. Deletions cut 4 bases from V and 5 bases from J, with 8 bases between. The CDR3 is 12 residues long. Germline V gene data show CDR1 as SGHVS and CDR2 as FNYEAQ. CDR3 region: CASSSLRETQYF. The CDR3 DNA sequence: TGTGCCAGCAGCTCCCTGCGGGAGACCCAGTACTTC.

There are a few counts of this clonotype. The chain couples TRBV5-1 to TRBJ1-1; TRBD1 might be the D (6 bases). Trimming cost V 0 bases and J 4 bases, with 13 bases left between them. Germline V gene lookup returns CDR1 SGHRS and CDR2 YFSETQ. The CDR3 is 15 amino acids. The CDR3 nucleotides are TGCGCCAGCAGCTTGGCCGGGACAAGGGGCACTGAAGCTTTCTTT. This codes for CASSLAGTRGTEAFF. The full variable domain, completed using reference TRBV5-1 and TRBJ1-1, is KAGVTQTPRYLIKTRGQQVTLSCSPISGHRSVSWYQQTPGQGLQFLFEYFSETQRNKGNFPGRFSGRQFSNSRSEMNVSTLELGDSALYLCASSLAGTRGTEAFFGQGTRLTVV.

This clonotype was seen a handful of times. This rearrangement joins TRBV7-2 to TRBJ2-2; 10 nucleotides line up with TRBD2. The germline V gene encodes CDR1 SGHTA and CDR2 FQGNSA. V was pared by 10 bases and J by 3 bases, with 8 bases of the junction left unmatched. The CDR3 is 15 amino acids. CDR3 in DNA: TGTGCCACTTCTAGCGGGAGTTTCGACACCGGGGAGCTGTTTTTT. This encodes CATSSGSFDTGELFF.